A single sample is the source of the 31 T cell receptor beta chains below, sequenced in a study of T cell responses to AZD1222 COVID-19 vaccine. Produced via immunoSEQ multiplex PCR; TCRdb's table is partial and in-frame only. The top ten clones hold about 5% of a sample with approximately 100,000 clones, 93% of them seen once. The sequenced sample was peripheral blood, obtained on day 0 of AZD1222 vaccination. The receptor set was obtained from an adult in good health.

This chain joins TRBV6-5 and TRBJ1-4; D remains ambiguous. The ends were cut back, 7 bases at V and 4 bases at J, with 16 bases in the middle. The CDR3 loop spans 15 amino acids. CDR1 and CDR2 (germline): MNHEY, SVGAGI. CDR3 sequence (DNA): TGTGCCAGCAACGGGCAACCGGGAGTTAATGAAAAACTGTTTTTT. Its protein product is CASNGQPGVNEKLFF.

V is TRBV28 and J is TRBJ1-2, with 8 bases that match TRBD1. J was trimmed by 7 bases and V by 8 bases; bases with no gene match: 12. The CDR3 loop spans 14 amino acids. Germline loops: CDR1 MDHEN, CDR2 SYDVKM. CDR3 amino acids: CASALGQGFGGYTF. The CDR3 DNA is TGTGCCAGCGCCCTCGGACAGGGTTTTGGTGGCTACACCTTC.

The chain recombines TRBV6-2 or TRBV6-3 with TRBJ2-5; D unclear. The CDR3 contains 13 residues. Germline V gene data show CDR1 as MNHEY and CDR2 as SVGEGT. Trimming took off 0 bases at V and 7 bases at J, with 9 bases between the two ends. The CDR3 here is CASSYSIGRTQYF. CDR3 DNA sequence: TGTGCCAGCAGTTACTCGATCGGTCGGACCCAGTACTTC.

V gene TRBV9 combines with J gene TRBJ2-7; D gene uncertain. V was cut by 4 bases and J by 1 base, with 12 bases left in between. The germline CDR1 and CDR2 sequences are SGDLS and YYNGEE. This CDR3 is built from 14 residues. The chain's CDR3 is CASSPRLVSYEQYF. The CDR3 nucleotides are TGTGCCAGCAGCCCCCGACTGGTTTCCTACGAGCAGTACTTC.

The chain uses TRBV19 and TRBJ2-5; D gene unclear. CDR1 is LNHDA, CDR2 SQIVND, per germline (reference sequence). The V gene lost 5 bases and the J gene lost 2 bases, with 24 bases spanning the gap. The CDR3 is made up of 18 amino acids. CDR3 DNA sequence: TGTGCCAGTAGTCCCCGAAGCACTTCGCAGGAGTGGCAAGAGACCCAGTACTTC. Translated, it gives CASSPRSTSQEWQETQYF. The complete variable domain, with remaining parts taken from reference TRBV19 and TRBJ2-5, reads DGGITQSPKYLFRKEGQNVTLSCEQNLNHDAMYWYRQDPGQGLRLIYYSQIVNDFQKGDIAEGYSVSREKKESFPLTVTSAQKNPTAFYLCASSPRSTSQEWQETQYFGPGTRLLVL.

The chain combines TRBV28 with TRBJ1-3, with D unresolved. The CDR3 is made up of 14 amino acids. Trimming stripped 1 base from V and 1 base from J, with 5 bases between. Germline assignment: CDR1 MDHEN and CDR2 SYDVKM. CDR3 nucleotides: TGTGCCAGCAGTTTATCACCATCTGGAAACACCATATATTTT. It encodes CASSLSPSGNTIYF.

The rearrangement uses TRBV6-5 and TRBJ2-7; D might be TRBD1 (6 bases). V was shortened by 6 bases and J by 4 bases, with 13 bases between the two germline ends. This CDR3 is 13 amino acids long. Looked up from germline, CDR1 is MNHEY and CDR2 is SVGAGI. The CDR3 spells CASRLLTGYEQYF. The DNA of the CDR3 is TGTGCCAGCAGACTCCTCACAGGGTACGAGCAGTACTTC.

The chain couples TRBV5-1 to TRBJ2-5, with D uncertain. Trimming pared 4 bases from V and 1 base from J, leaving 8 bases between. This CDR3 has 13 residues. Germline CDR1 is SGHRS and CDR2 is YFSETQ. The CDR3 coding sequence is TGCGCCAGCAGCCCGCTGGTCCAAGAGACCCAGTACTTC. Protein product: CASSPLVQETQYF.

CDR3 residues: CASSGLDPSYEQYF. CDR3 in DNA: TGCGCCAGCAGCGGATTAGACCCCAGCTACGAGCAGTACTTC. This chain connects TRBV5-1 to TRBJ2-7, with D hard to call. The CDR3 spans 14 residues. V lost 4 bases and J 3 bases, leaving 14 bases between the germline ends. Germline V gene sequence: CDR1 SGHRS, CDR2 YFSETQ.

The gene calls are TRBV28 and TRBJ2-7, with TRBD2 matching over 8 bases. This CDR3 region has 18 residues. V trimming: 3 bases; J trimming: 0 bases; junction bases outside the gene matches: 13. Germline assignment: CDR1 MDHEN and CDR2 SYDVKM. CDR3 bases: TGTGCCAGCAGTTTCTATCCCTCACTAGCGGCTAACTCCTACGAGCAGTACTTC. Protein: CASSFYPSLAANSYEQYF.

The rearrangement links TRBV21-1 to TRBJ2-7; TRBD2, as called in the table, went unchecked against the DNA. TRBV21-1 has pseudogene status. The CDR3 totals 16 residues. The chain's CDR3 is CASTERRLAGEYEQYF. The CDR3, as DNA: TGTGCCAGCACCGAGAGGAGGCTAGCGGGAGAGTACGAGCAGTACTTC.

A single count supports this clone. The J gene is TRBJ2-7, the V gene TRBV11-3, with D possibly being TRBD1 (5 bases). The CDR3 runs to 15 residues. V was cut by 5 bases and J by 0 bases, with 14 bases left in between. CDR1 SGHNT and CDR2 YENEEA come from the germline V gene. The CDR3 nucleotides are TGTGCCAGCAGCCATGCAGGGATTGGCTCCTACGAGCAGTACTTC. Amino acid sequence: CASSHAGIGSYEQYF.

V usage is TRBV28 and J usage is TRBJ1-2, with 7 bases identical to TRBD1. This CDR3 is built from 12 residues. The J segment lost 4 bases and the V segment lost 4 bases, leaving 0 bases of the junction unmatched. Germline CDR1 is MDHEN and CDR2 is SYDVKM. CDR3 sequence reads: CASSYRGYGYTF. The CDR3 coding sequence is TGTGCCAGCAGTTACAGGGGCTATGGCTACACCTTC.

This clone has just one count. V and J are TRBV2 and TRBJ1-1, with 8 bases that match TRBD1. Germline CDR1 reads SNHLY; CDR2 reads FYNNEI. The V segment lost 6 bases and the J segment 4 bases; nucleotides outside the gene matches: 7. The CDR3 consists of 14 residues. CDR3 DNA: TGTGCCAGCAGACACTCAGGGGGCAGCACTGAAGCTTTCTTT. Amino acid sequence: CASRHSGGSTEAFF.

This sequence joins TRBV2 and TRBJ2-3; no reliable D call. The ends were cut back, 4 bases at V and 2 bases at J, with 13 bases in the middle. Germline CDR1 reads SNHLY; CDR2 reads FYNNEI. The CDR3 extends over 15 amino acids. The CDR3 reads CASSGLRNPTDTQYF. The CDR3 region has the DNA TGTGCCAGCAGTGGACTTCGCAACCCCACAGATACGCAGTATTTT.

The chain has TRBV12-5 and TRBJ2-1, with 11 bases matching TRBD2. The germline CDR1 and CDR2 sequences are LGHNT and FRNRAP. CDR3 length: 15 amino acids. V shed 3 bases and J 8 bases; nucleotides not matched to a gene: 6. The CDR3 region has the DNA TGTGCTAGTGGTTTCACTAGCGGGAGTCCCCATGAGCAGTTCTTC. It translates to CASGFTSGSPHEQFF.

This clone was detected once. The rearrangement joins TRBV3-1 (or the pseudogene TRBV3-2) to TRBJ2-2, with D possibly matching TRBD1 (6 bases). In germline, CDR1 is LGHDT, CDR2 YNNKEL (reference sequence). V lost 3 bases to trimming and J lost 3 bases, with 8 bases between them. The CDR3 runs 14 residues. The CDR3 bases are TGTGCCAGCAGCCAGTGGACAGACACCGGGGAGCTGTTTTTT. Translating gives CASSQWTDTGELFF.

The rearrangement uses TRBV15 and TRBJ1-4, with D hard to call. The V end was cut by 5 bases, the J end by 0 bases, with 10 bases between. Germline-derived CDR1 and CDR2 are LNHNV and YYDKDF (reference sequence). CDR3 length: 15 amino acids. The CDR3 DNA reads TGTGCCACCAGCCGCCAACGCGCAACTAATGAAAAACTGTTTTTT. Amino acid sequence: CATSRQRATNEKLFF.

V usage is TRBV6-5 and J usage is TRBJ1-6; D is ambiguous. The V end lost 5 bases, the J end lost 9 bases, and 14 bases lay between the germline ends. The CDR3 is 14 residues long. Germline lookup yields CDR1 MNHEY and CDR2 SVGAGI. The DNA of the CDR3 is TGTGCCAGCAGTCTCGGACGGCAAGGTTCACCCCTCCACTTT. It yields the protein CASSLGRQGSPLHF.

The chain carries TRBV15 and TRBJ2-5, with a possible D match to TRBD1 (6 bases). Germline V CDR1 and CDR2: LNHNV, YYDKDF (reference sequence). The CDR3 runs to 15 residues. Between the trimmed V and J ends, which lost 1 base and 2 bases, there was a span of 11 bases. The CDR3 protein is CATSRAGQLQETQYF. The DNA of the CDR3 is TGTGCCACCAGCAGAGCCGGACAGTTGCAAGAGACCCAGTACTTC.

V gene TRBV2 combines with J gene TRBJ2-4, with a weak D call TRBD1 (6 bases). CDR3 size: 15 residues. The germline V and J ends were trimmed by 4 bases and 4 bases, with 14 bases remaining between them. Germline CDR1 and CDR2: SNHLY and FYNNEI. CDR3: CASSVNRESKNIQYF. For the CDR3, the DNA is TGTGCCAGCAGTGTAAACAGGGAGTCGAAAAACATTCAGTACTTC.

The CDR3 DNA reads as TGTGCCAGCTCATCTCGGACTAGCGGTGAGACCCAGTACTTC. Residues: CASSSRTSGETQYF. The V call is TRBV18, the J call TRBJ2-5; TRBD2 agrees at 10 bases. J gave up 5 bases and V 5 bases, and 5 bases lay outside the gene matches. The CDR3 totals 14 residues. Germline values: CDR1 KGHSH, CDR2 LQKENI.

The rearrangement uses TRBV28 and TRBJ1-2; D call uncertain. The CDR3 is 13 residues long. Trimming took 2 bases from V and 7 from J, leaving 11 bases between them. Germline-derived CDR1 and CDR2 are MDHEN and SYDVKM. CDR3 nucleotide sequence: TGTGCCAGCAGTTTAGCGGTCCTTCGTGGCTACACCTTC. Its translation: CASSLAVLRGYTF.

The chain carries TRBV6-1 and TRBJ1-3; 9 positions agree with TRBD1. Trimming cost V 4 bases and J 3 bases; bases outside gene matches: 7. The V gene's germline CDR1 is MNHNS and CDR2 SASEGT. CDR3 size: 16 residues. CDR3 nucleotide sequence: TGTGCCAGCAGTGGGCTACAGGGGGCGCGTGGAAACACCATATATTTT. This sequence encodes CASSGLQGARGNTIYF.

This clone has just one count. V usage is TRBV18 and J usage is TRBJ1-4; D perhaps matches TRBD1 (6 bases). This CDR3 contains 17 residues. The V end lost 2 bases, the J end lost 2 bases, and 15 bases lay between the germline ends. Germline CDR1 reads KGHSH; CDR2 reads LQKENI. The CDR3 DNA is TGTGCCAGCTCACCATCTCCCGGGGGCGAGACTAATGAAAAACTGTTTTTT. Translated, it gives CASSPSPGGETNEKLFF.

The chain has TRBV28 and TRBJ2-7, with a possible D match to TRBD1 (6 bases). Per the germline V gene, CDR1 is MDHEN and CDR2 is SYDVKM. This CDR3 comprises 12 residues. Deletions cut 3 bases from V and 4 bases from J, with 7 bases between. The CDR3 DNA is TGTGCCAGCAGTTTTAGGGGGTACGAGCAGTACTTC. This translates into CASSFRGYEQYF.

This chain connects TRBV2 to TRBJ2-4; unclear D gene. The germline V and J ends were trimmed by 1 base and 9 bases, with 16 bases remaining between them. The CDR3 is made up of 15 amino acids. Looked up from germline, CDR1 is SNHLY and CDR2 is FYNNEI. DNA for the CDR3: TGTGCCAGCAGTGAAGGACAAGTTCTTCCTGGCATTCAGTACTTC. This gives the protein CASSEGQVLPGIQYF. The variable domain in full, completed from reference TRBV2 and TRBJ2-4, reads EPEVTQTPSHQVTQMGQEVILRCVPISNHLYFYWYRQILGQKVEFLVSFYNNEISEKSEIFDDQFSVERPDGSNFTLKIRSTKLEDSAMYFCASSEGQVLPGIQYFGAGTRLSVL.

The rearrangement links TRBV6-6 to TRBJ1-1; D call uncertain. Trimming took 0 bases from V and 7 from J, leaving 9 bases between them. The CDR3 totals 13 residues. Germline CDR1 and CDR2: MNHNY and SVGAGI (reference sequence). CDR3 sequence reads: CASSYSTGREAFF. CDR3 coding DNA: TGTGCCAGCAGTTACTCGACGGGCCGTGAAGCTTTCTTT.

The sample holds a few counts of this clone. The same CDR3 is also encoded by other DNA sequences in this sample. This chain joins TRBV4-2 and TRBJ1-2; D is undetermined. This CDR3 comprises 14 residues. Trimming took off 0 bases at V and 4 bases at J, with 9 bases between the two ends. Germline CDR1 reads LGHNA; CDR2 reads YNFKEQ. The CDR3: CASSQEGAVYGYTF. The CDR3, as DNA: TGTGCCAGCAGCCAAGAAGGAGCTGTCTATGGCTACACCTTC.

This chain uses TRBV30 with TRBJ1-4, with D unclear. Germline V gene data show CDR1 as GTSNPN and CDR2 as SVGIG (reference sequence). The ends were cut back, 5 bases at V and 6 bases at J, with 13 bases in the middle. The CDR3 runs to 13 residues. CDR3 coding DNA: TGTGCCTGGGCGGACTCCGGGGATGAAAAACTGTTTTTT. Its protein product is CAWADSGDEKLFF.

V is TRBV2 and J is TRBJ2-2; 14 nucleotides match TRBD2. The length of the CDR3 is 16 residues. V lost 1 base, J lost 7 bases, and 2 bases stayed unmatched. Germline values: CDR1 SNHLY, CDR2 FYNNEI. CDR3 nucleotides: TGTGCCAGCAGTGAAGGACTAGCGGGAGGGAGCGGGGAGCTGTTTTTT. This codes for CASSEGLAGGSGELFF.